The 4 T cell receptor beta chains in this list originate from one sample, sequenced in a study of human T cells and chemical hapten exposure. From the RACE reads, TCRdb called clonotypes with MiXCR, one entry per CDR3 protein. The data hold 99,000 or so distinct CDR3 sequences, with more than 10% observed a single time. Time point specified: pre-sensitization, week 0. Treatment: therapeutic diphenylcyclopropenone sensitization with weekly scalp DPC. The sample consisted of whole blood, taken in connection with sensitization to the hapten diphenylcyclopropenone (DPC). Receptors originate from a woman aged 55-69 years with alopecia areata. Some clones in this sample may be carry-over from other donors' samples.

This chain links TRBV20-1 with TRBJ1-2; 10 bases fit TRBD1. CDR1 DFQATT and CDR2 SNEGSKA come from the germline V gene (reference sequence). Losses at the gene ends were 6 bases for V and 5 bases for J; bases not matched to a gene: 18. The CDR3 runs 17 residues. In DNA, the CDR3 is TGCAGTGCCAGAAGTGGACAGGGGGGACACCGCCTTTATGGCTACACCTTC. Its translation: CSARSGQGGHRLYGYTF.

This clonotype was counted only a few times. The rearrangement links TRBV30 to TRBJ1-4; D call uncertain. Germline assignment: CDR1 GTSNPN and CDR2 SVGIG (reference sequence). The V and J ends lost 0 bases and 7 bases respectively, with 3 bases between them. This CDR3 is built from 11 residues. CDR3 amino acids: CAWSVSEKLFF. In DNA, the CDR3 is TGTGCCTGGAGTGTAAGTGAAAAACTGTTTTTT.

This clonotype was counted between two and nine times. The chain links TRBV10-2 to TRBJ2-7; D is perhaps TRBD1 or TRBD2 (5 bases each). The CDR3 runs 14 residues. V dropped 5 bases and J dropped 2 bases, with 13 bases sitting between them. Germline CDR1 WSHSY, CDR2 SAAADI. The CDR3 DNA reads as TGCGCCAGCAGTTCCGGGACCCTCCCCTACGAGCAGTACTTC. It translates to CASSSGTLPYEQYF.

V gene TRBV5-1 combines with J gene TRBJ1-2; D may be TRBD1 (6 bases). V was clipped by 4 bases and J by 3 bases, with 10 bases between them. CDR3 length: 13 residues. The germline V gene encodes CDR1 SGHRS and CDR2 YFSETQ. The CDR3 spells CASSDWTDYGYTF. CDR3 DNA sequence: TGCGCCAGCAGCGACTGGACAGACTATGGCTACACCTTC.